What follows describes a single T cell receptor (beta chain). The antigen is unknown. These data come from a study of siplizumab effects on memory and regulatory T cells. Method: immunoSEQ multiplex PCR; TCRdb's copy keeps in-frame clones and lacks some. In the table there are about 82,000 clones, approximately 86% of which are singletons. Study results and caveats: A minor share of alloreactive clones matched unstimulated subsets. Roughly 80-97% of proliferating CD4+ or CD8+ clones lacked an assignable naive or memory phenotype. Alloreactive sequences tracing back to unstimulated CD4+ memory cells were significantly reduced by siplizumab.

This clonotype was obtained from a human donor in good health. The sample was Tregs sorted from blood.

CDR3 loop: CASTGTGGNYGYTF. In DNA, the CDR3 is TGTGCCAGCACCGGGACAGGGGGAAACTATGGCTACACCTTC. J is TRBJ1-2 and V is TRBV5-4; 11 bases line up with TRBD1. CDR1 is SGHNT and CDR2 is YYREEE in the germline V gene (reference sequence). Trimming took 6 bases from V and 2 from J; bases not matched to a gene: 3. The CDR3 totals 14 residues.